The subject of this entry is one T cell receptor (beta chain). As yet, its antigen is unknown. The data are from a study of response to subunit inactivated influenza vaccine. Study results and caveats: It was suggested by the authors that few new T cells are recruited by each seasonal influenza vaccination.

Using its own MiXCR run on the RT-PCR reads, TCRdb lists one record per CDR3 protein. Counted here are more than 200,000 distinct CDR3 sequences, 10% to 15% occurring once; the ten biggest clones make up about 7.8%. V shed 6 bases and J 3 bases; nucleotides not matched to a gene: 4. The CDR3 is made up of 14 amino acids. In germline, CDR1 is DFQATT, CDR2 SNEGSKA (reference sequence). Sequencing was performed on non-naive T cells sorted from PBMCs, taken approximately 15 days before vaccination. This chain uses TRBV20-1 with TRBJ2-7, with TRBD2 matching over 14 bases. The sequence came from a man in his fifties or sixties who received an inactivated influenza vaccine. The CDR3 DNA follows: TGCAGTGCCCTCGGGACTAGCGGGAGCTACGAGCAGTACTTC. Encoded protein: CSALGTSGSYEQYF.